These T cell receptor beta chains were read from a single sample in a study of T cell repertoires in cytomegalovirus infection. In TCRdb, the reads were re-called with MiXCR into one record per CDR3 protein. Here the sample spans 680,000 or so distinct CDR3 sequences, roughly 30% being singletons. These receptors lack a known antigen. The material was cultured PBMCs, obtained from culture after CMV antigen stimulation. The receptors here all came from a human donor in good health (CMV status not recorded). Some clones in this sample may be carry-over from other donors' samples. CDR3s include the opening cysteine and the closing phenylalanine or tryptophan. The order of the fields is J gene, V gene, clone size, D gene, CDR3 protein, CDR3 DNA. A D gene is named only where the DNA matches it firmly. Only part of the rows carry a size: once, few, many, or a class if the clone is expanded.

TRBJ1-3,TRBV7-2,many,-,CASSFIPRGPVGYGNTIYF,TGTGCCAGCAGCTTCATCCCCCGAGGCCCTGTGGGCTATGGAAACACCATATATTTT
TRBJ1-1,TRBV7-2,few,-,CASSLLRGLETEAFF,TGTGCCAGCAGCTTATTAAGGGGATTGGAGACTGAAGCTTTCTTT
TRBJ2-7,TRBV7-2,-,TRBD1,CASSFLGTAYEQYF,TGTGCCAGCAGCTTCCTTGGGACAGCCTACGAGCAGTACTTC
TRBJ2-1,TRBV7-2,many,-,CASSPWGSYNEQFF,TGTGCCAGCAGCCCGTGGGGCTCCTACAATGAGCAGTTCTTC
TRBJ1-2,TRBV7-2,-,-,CASSSGGAAANYGYTF,TGTGCCAGCAGCTCCGGGGGGGCGGCAGCTAACTATGGCTACACCTTC
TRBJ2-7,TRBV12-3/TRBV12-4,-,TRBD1,CASSYTGGGEQYF,TGTGCCAGCAGCTATACAGGGGGAGGCGAGCAGTACTTC
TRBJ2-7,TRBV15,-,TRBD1,CATSRAGTGRREQYF,TGTGCCACCAGCAGGGCCGGGACAGGGAGGCGCGAGCAGTACTTC
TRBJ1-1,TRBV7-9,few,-,CASSFPLSTRAPEAFF,TGTGCCAGCAGCTTTCCCCTGAGCACCAGAGCCCCTGAAGCTTTCTTT
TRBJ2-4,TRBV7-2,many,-,CASSPYRNIQYF,TGTGCCAGCAGTCCATACAGAAACATTCAGTACTTC
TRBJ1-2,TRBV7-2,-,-,CASSSTSFYGYTF,TGTGCCAGCAGCTCAACCAGCTTCTATGGCTACACCTTC
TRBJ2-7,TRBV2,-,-,CASKGRRESEQYF,TGTGCCAGCAAGGGGAGACGGGAGTCCGAGCAGTACTTC
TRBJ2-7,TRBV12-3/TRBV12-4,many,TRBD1,CASSRPGTDYEQYF,TGTGCCAGCAGTCGACCCGGGACAGACTACGAGCAGTACTTC
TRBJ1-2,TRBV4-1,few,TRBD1,CASSRDTGTASTIYGYTF,TGCGCCAGCAGCCGAGACACCGGGACAGCCTCCACCATCTATGGCTACACCTTC
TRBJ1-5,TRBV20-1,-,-,CSAADGNQPQHF,TGCAGTGCTGCGGACGGGAATCAGCCCCAGCATTTT
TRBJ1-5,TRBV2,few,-,CASQASNQPQHF,TGTGCCAGCCAAGCTTCTAATCAGCCCCAGCATTTT
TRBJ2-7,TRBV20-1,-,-,CSAGTRATYEQYF,TGCAGTGCCGGGACGCGAGCCACCTACGAGCAGTACTTC
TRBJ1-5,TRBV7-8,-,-,CASSLRQDNQPQHF,TGTGCCAGCAGCTTAAGGCAGGACAATCAGCCCCAGCATTTT
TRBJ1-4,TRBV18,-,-,CASSPPGGSLGKLFF,TGTGCCAGCTCACCACCAGGAGGGTCGCTGGGAAAACTGTTTTTT
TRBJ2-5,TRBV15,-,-,CATSRPNLNQETQYF,TGTGCCACCAGCAGACCTAACCTAAATCAAGAGACCCAGTACTTC
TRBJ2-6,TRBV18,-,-,CASSPRAEAGANVLTF,TGTGCCAGCTCACCACGGGCGGAAGCGGGGGCCAACGTCCTGACTTTC
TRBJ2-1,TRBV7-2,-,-,CASSLGLPQFF,TGTGCCAGCAGCCTGGGACTCCCGCAGTTCTTC
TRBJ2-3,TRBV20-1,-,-,CSARGALTDTQYF,TGCAGTGCTAGGGGGGCCCTCACAGATACGCAGTATTTT
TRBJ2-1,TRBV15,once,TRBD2,CATSRDSWSGSNDEQFF,TGTGCCACCAGCAGAGATTCTTGGAGCGGGAGTAACGATGAGCAGTTCTTC
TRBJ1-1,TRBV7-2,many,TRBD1,CASSLGGQSTNTEAFF,TGTGCCAGCAGCTTAGGGGGACAGTCTACGAACACTGAAGCTTTCTTT
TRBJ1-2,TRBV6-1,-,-,CASSQPARGYTF,TGTGCCAGCAGTCAGCCGGCCCGGGGCTACACCTTC
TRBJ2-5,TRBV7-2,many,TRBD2,CASSPQTSGGMETQYF,TGTGCCAGCAGCCCACAGACTAGCGGGGGGATGGAGACCCAGTACTTC
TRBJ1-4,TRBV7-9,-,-,CASSSMVAGDEKLFF,TGTGCCAGCAGCTCAATGGTGGCAGGGGACGAAAAACTGTTTTTT